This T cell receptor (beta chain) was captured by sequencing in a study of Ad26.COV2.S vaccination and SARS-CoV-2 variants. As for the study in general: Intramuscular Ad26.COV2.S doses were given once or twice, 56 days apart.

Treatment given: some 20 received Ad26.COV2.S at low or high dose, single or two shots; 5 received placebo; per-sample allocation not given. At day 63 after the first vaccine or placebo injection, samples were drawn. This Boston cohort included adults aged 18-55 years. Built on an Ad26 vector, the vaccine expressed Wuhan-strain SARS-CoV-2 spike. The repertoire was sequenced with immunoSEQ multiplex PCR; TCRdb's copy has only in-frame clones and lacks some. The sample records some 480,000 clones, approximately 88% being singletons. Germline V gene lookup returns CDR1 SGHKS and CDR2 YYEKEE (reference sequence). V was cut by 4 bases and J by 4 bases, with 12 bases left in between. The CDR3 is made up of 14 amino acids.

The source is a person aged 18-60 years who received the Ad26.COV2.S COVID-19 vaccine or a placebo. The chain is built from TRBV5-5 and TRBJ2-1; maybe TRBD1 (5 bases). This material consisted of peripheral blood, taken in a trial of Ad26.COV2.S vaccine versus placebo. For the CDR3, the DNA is TGTGCCAGCAGCGGCCCAGGGTTATACAATGAGCAGTTCTTC. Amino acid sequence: CASSGPGLYNEQFF.